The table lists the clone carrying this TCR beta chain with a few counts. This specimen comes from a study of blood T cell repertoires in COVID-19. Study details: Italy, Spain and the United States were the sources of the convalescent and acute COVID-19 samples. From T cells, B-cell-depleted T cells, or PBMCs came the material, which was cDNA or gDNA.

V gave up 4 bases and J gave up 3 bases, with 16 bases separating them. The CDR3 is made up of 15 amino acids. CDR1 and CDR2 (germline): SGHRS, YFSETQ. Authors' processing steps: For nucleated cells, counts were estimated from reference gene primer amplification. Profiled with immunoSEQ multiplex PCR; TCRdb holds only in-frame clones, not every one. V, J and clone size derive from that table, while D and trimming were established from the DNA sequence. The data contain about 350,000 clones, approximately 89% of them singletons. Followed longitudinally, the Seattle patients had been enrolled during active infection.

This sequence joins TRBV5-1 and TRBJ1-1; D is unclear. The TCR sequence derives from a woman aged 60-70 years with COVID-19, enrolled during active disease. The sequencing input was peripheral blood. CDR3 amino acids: CASSPVAGSDTEAFF. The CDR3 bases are TGCGCCAGCAGCCCGGTGGCGGGCTCGGACACTGAAGCTTTCTTT.